The subject of this entry is one T cell receptor beta chain. Its antigen remains unidentified. This entry comes from a study of identical twins. The study, taken as a whole, reports: The authors drew conclusions from cross-sectional statistical analysis rather than following the same donors.

In TCRdb, the 5' RACE reads were re-called with MiXCR into one record per CDR3 protein. The sample yields 470,000 or so distinct CDR3 sequences, approximately 24% seen once. CDR1 and CDR2 (germline): LGHDT, YNNKEL (reference sequence). This CDR3 region has 14 residues. With 2 bases removed from V and 0 bases from J, the gap between germline ends came to 8 bases. The same sample was also studied in work on T cells expressing NK-cell markers. That work adds: Dominant NKG2C+ clonotypes were found to form about 1.0-7.5% of CD8+ T cells in more than five donors. These clonotypes also led the CD3+CD56-NKG2C+ fraction in several donors.

The sample consisted of CD4+ T cells sorted from blood. The chain has TRBV3-1 and TRBJ2-7; D is unresolved. This receptor was obtained from a woman younger than 35 in good health. CDR3 loop: CASSQLHSSYEQYF. The DNA of the CDR3 is TGTGCCAGCAGCCAACTCCACAGCTCCTACGAGCAGTACTTC.